The clone carrying this T cell receptor (beta chain) was counted between two and nine times. Antigen unknown. This sample was taken from a study of T cells after posttransplantation cyclophosphamide. This CDR3 spans 12 amino acids. V lost 6 bases and J lost 9, with 12 bases in between. Looked up from germline, CDR1 is MNHEY and CDR2 is SVGAGI. Findings and caveats of the study: Later blood repertoires were often dominated by clones from the donor CD8+ memory compartment. Blood and skin or GI T cell repertoires showed limited TRB overlap. TRB clonality was highly associated with recipient CMV seropositivity and reactivation.

Measured with immunoSEQ multiplex PCR; TCRdb has only the in-frame clones, and not every one. Recorded here are 9,500 to 15,000 clones, none singletons. Peripheral blood was collected from the related graft donor on the marrow donation day. The specimen was PBMCs. This TCR came from a middle-aged woman in good health, CMV-negative, and a related stem cell transplant donor. The J gene is TRBJ2-1, the V gene TRBV6-5, with D possibly being TRBD1 (6 bases). The CDR3 loop is CASSSGQLEQFF. The DNA of the CDR3 is TGTGCCAGCAGCTCCGGACAGCTTGAGCAGTTCTTC.